This entry features one T cell receptor (beta chain) sequence. This clonotype has a handful of counts. It has no known antigen specificity. No much larger clone is present one base from it, and per-base qualities are unavailable. TCRdb records Illumina NovaSeq 6000 as the sequencer. TCRalpha and TCRbeta cDNA libraries were built by 5'RACE with constant-segment primers, adding sample barcodes and unique molecular identifiers. RNA was extracted from every sample with Trizol reagent. The libraries were amplified in two PCR steps, and the second step added a second sample barcode and Illumina TruSeq adapters. Libraries were sequenced on an Illumina NovaSeq with 2 x 150 bp paired-end reads. The study's processing was this. The reads were demultiplexed and collapsed into UMI-guided consensus sequences using migec v1.2.7. With mixcr v2.1.11, UMI consensuses were aligned to TRA and TRB V and J templates and assembled into clonotypes. A clonotype was counted as expanded or contracted only if both edgeR and NoisET called the change significant, with noise models trained on biological replicates. For edgeR calls, the thresholds were a false discovery rate-adjusted p below 0.01 and a log2 fold-change of 1. As an exploratory analysis of dynamics, max-normalized trajectories of the 1000 most abundant clonotypes were examined with PCA combined with hierarchical clustering. Each responding clone was given a CD4 or CD8 phenotype based on the CD4+ and CD8+ repertoires, which had been sequenced separately. Starting from the raw public reads, TCRdb applied fastp trimming at Q25, assembled clones with MiXCR and retained in-frame beta chains. When rows share a CDR3 protein, they turn into one entry using the most common DNA and genes. Here the V and J calls rest on TCRdb's processing, not on the authors' analysis. The table for this sample lists approximately 390,000 distinct CDR3 sequences; roughly 15% of them were counted only once. Of the sample, about 22% is held by the ten largest clones.

Ficoll-Paque density gradient centrifugation was the method used to isolate PBMCs. The entry originates in a study of T-cell memory formation after mild COVID-19 (dated by TCRdb to about 2021). With respect to the entire study: TCR sequence clusters from the two donors were largely donor specific. Longitudinal TCRalpha and TCRbeta repertoire sequencing tracked T-cell clones expanding and contracting after mild COVID-19 in a couple of donors. The cohort comprised two young, previously healthy adult volunteers, one female and one male.

Via the germline V gene, CDR1 is SGHRS and CDR2 YFSETQ. The CDR3 measures 15 amino acids from cysteine to phenylalanine. Only CDR3 DNA is held: 45 bases, read in frame from base 1. Trimming removed 0 bases from V and 4 bases from J; the gene matches leave 5 bases unexplained. The paper's findings and limits, for the study overall: The study included only two mild cases, and larger cohorts that include severe cases with pre-infection samples were judged to be necessary. Balanced CD4/CD8 phenotypes were observed for clones contracting from day 15 to 85, whereas a bias towards CD4+ was observed for a second wave of clones expanding from day 15 to 37. The detection of some responding clones in pre-infection memory suggests that pre-existing cross-reactive memory T cells joined the SARS-CoV-2 response. Whether the second-wave clones peaking on day 37 were SARS-CoV-2 specific was not confirmed. Contracting CD4+ clones were found mainly in CM and EM memory subsets, while CD8+ clones were enriched in EMRA.

This sequence originates from a man between 18 and 29 years old who had mild COVID-19 (a few samples of this study predate the infection). The sample titles of this study are shuffled in the database, so cell type and time point are left out; the donor was told from shared clones. The chain joins TRBV5-1 to TRBJ2-3, with TRBD2 matching 7 junction bases. Sequencing was carried out using PBMCs or a T cell subset sorted from them (not recorded which). The DNA is as follows: TGCGCCAGCAGCTTGGACGGGGGGTTCCCAGATACGCAGTATTTT. Its product reads: CASSLDGGFPDTQYF.